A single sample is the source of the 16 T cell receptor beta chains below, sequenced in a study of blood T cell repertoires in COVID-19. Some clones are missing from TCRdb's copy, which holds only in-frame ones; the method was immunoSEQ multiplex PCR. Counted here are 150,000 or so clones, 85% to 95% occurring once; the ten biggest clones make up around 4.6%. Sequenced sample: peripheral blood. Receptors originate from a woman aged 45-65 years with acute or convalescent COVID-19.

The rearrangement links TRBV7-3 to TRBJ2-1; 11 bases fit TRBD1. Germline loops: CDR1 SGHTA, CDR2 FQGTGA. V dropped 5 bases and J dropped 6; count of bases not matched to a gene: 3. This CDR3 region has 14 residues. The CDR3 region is CASSAGTGGNEQFF. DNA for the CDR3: TGTGCCAGCAGCGCCGGGACAGGGGGCAATGAGCAGTTCTTC.

The CDR3 coding sequence is TGTGCCAGCAGCTTAGCGCGAGGAGGCGGACTCGATGAGCAGTTCTTC. Amino acid sequence: CASSLARGGGLDEQFF. The chain joins TRBV7-8 to TRBJ2-1; a weak D match, TRBD2 (5 bases). The CDR3 spans 16 residues. The V and J ends lost 0 bases and 8 bases respectively, with 17 bases between them. Germline assignment: CDR1 SGHVS and CDR2 FQNEAQ.

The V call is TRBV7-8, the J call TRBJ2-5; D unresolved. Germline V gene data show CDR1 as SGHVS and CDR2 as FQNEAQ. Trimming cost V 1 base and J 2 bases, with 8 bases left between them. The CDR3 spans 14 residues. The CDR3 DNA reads TGTGCCAGCAGCTTAGAAACAGTGCAAGAGACCCAGTACTTC. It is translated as CASSLETVQETQYF.

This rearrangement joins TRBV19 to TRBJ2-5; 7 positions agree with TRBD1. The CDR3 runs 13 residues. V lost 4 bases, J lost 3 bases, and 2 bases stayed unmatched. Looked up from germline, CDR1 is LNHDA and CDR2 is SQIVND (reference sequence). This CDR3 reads CASSKGTEETQYF. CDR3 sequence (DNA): TGTGCCAGTAGTAAGGGGACAGAAGAGACCCAGTACTTC.

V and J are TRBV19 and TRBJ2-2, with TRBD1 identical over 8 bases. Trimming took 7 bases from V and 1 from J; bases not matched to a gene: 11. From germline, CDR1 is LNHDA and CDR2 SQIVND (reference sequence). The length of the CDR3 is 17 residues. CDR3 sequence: CASKVFAGGKNTGELFF. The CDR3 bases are TGTGCCAGTAAAGTCTTCGCAGGGGGCAAGAACACCGGGGAGCTGTTTTTT.

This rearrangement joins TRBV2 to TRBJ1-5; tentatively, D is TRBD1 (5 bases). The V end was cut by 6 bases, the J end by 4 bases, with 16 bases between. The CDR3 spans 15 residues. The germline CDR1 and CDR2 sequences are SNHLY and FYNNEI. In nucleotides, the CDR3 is TGTGCCAGCAGCGATCCGACAGTCCTTAATCAGCCCCAGCATTTT. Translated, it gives CASSDPTVLNQPQHF.

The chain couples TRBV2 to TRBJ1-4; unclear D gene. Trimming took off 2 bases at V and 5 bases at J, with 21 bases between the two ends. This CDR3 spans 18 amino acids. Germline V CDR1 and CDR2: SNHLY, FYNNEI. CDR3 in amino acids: CASSENTGALGLNEKLFF. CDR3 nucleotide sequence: TGTGCCAGCAGTGAAAATACTGGCGCGCTGGGCTTGAATGAAAAACTGTTTTTT.

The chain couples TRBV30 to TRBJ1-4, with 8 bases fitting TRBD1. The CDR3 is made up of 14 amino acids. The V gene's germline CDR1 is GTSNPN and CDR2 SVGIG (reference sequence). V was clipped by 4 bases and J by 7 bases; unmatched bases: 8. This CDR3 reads CAWTSQGAGEKLFF. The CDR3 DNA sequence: TGTGCCTGGACGAGTCAGGGGGCGGGTGAAAAACTGTTTTTT.

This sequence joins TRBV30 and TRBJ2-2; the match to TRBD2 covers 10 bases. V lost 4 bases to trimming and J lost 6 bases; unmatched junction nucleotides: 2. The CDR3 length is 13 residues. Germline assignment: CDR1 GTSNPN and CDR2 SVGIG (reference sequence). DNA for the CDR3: TGTGCCTGGAAAGCGGGAGGGCCCGGGGAGCTGTTTTTT. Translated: CAWKAGGPGELFF. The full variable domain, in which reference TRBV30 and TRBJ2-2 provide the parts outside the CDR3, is SQTIHQWPATLVQPVGSPLSLECTVEGTSNPNLYWYRQAAGRGLQLLFYSVGIGQISSEVPQNLSASRPQDRQFILSSKKLLLSDSGFYLCAWKAGGPGELFFGEGSRLTVL.

DNA of the CDR3: TGCGCCAGCAGCCCCGTACCGGGAAGACCTAATGAAAAACTGTTTTTT. Its protein is CASSPVPGRPNEKLFF. The rearrangement joins TRBV4-1 to TRBJ1-4; D gene ambiguous. CDR3 size: 16 residues. Germline V CDR1 and CDR2: MGHRA, YSYEKL. V lost 4 bases and J lost 3, with 15 bases in between.

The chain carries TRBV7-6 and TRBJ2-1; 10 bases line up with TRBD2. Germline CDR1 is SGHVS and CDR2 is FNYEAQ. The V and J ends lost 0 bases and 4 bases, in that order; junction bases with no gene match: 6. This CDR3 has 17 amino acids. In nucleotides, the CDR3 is TGTGCCAGCAGCTTAGCGCCTGGGACTAGCGAATACAATGAGCAGTTCTTC. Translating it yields CASSLAPGTSEYNEQFF.

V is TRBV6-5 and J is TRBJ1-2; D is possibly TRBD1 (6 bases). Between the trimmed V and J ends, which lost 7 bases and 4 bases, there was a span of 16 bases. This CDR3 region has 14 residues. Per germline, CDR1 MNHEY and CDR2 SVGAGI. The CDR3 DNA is TGTGCCAGCAAGGTGTTAGACAGGCTCTATGGCTACACCTTC. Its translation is CASKVLDRLYGYTF.

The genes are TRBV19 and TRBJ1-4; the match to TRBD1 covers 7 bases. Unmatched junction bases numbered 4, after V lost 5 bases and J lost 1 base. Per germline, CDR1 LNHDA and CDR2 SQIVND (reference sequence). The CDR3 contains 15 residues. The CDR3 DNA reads TGTGCCAGTAGTGTGTACAGGGGAACTAATGAAAAACTGTTTTTT. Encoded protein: CASSVYRGTNEKLFF.

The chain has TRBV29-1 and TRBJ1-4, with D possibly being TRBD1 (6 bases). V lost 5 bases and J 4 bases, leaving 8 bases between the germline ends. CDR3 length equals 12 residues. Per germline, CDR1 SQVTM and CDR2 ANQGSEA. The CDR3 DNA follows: TGCAGCGTTCGCAGGGGTAATGAAAAACTGTTTTTT. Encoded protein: CSVRRGNEKLFF. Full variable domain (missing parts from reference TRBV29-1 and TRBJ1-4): SAVISQKPSRDICQRGTSLTIQCQVDSQVTMMFWYRQQPGQSLTLIATANQGSEATYESGFVIDKFPISRPNLTFSTLTVSNMSPEDSSIYLCSVRRGNEKLFFGSGTQLSVL.

CDR3 sequence: CASSLARGERYEKLFF. CDR3 sequence (DNA): TGTGCCAGCAGCTTAGCGCGGGGGGAACGGTATGAAAAACTGTTTTTT. The chain recombines TRBV7-4 with TRBJ1-4, with D perhaps TRBD1 (5 bases). Germline V gene sequence: CDR1 SGHVT, CDR2 SQSDAQ. The CDR3 loop spans 16 amino acids. Trimming took off 0 bases at V and 6 bases at J, with 14 bases between the two ends.

CDR3 nucleotide sequence: TGTGCCAGCAGCTCCCTTGACTCCCAAGAGACCCAGTACTTC. It yields the protein CASSSLDSQETQYF. The rearrangement links TRBV3-1 (or the pseudogene TRBV3-2) to TRBJ2-5, with D hard to call. The V and J ends lost 5 bases and 1 base respectively, with 11 bases between them. Per the germline V gene, CDR1 is LGHDT and CDR2 is YNNKEL (reference sequence). This CDR3 has 14 amino acids.